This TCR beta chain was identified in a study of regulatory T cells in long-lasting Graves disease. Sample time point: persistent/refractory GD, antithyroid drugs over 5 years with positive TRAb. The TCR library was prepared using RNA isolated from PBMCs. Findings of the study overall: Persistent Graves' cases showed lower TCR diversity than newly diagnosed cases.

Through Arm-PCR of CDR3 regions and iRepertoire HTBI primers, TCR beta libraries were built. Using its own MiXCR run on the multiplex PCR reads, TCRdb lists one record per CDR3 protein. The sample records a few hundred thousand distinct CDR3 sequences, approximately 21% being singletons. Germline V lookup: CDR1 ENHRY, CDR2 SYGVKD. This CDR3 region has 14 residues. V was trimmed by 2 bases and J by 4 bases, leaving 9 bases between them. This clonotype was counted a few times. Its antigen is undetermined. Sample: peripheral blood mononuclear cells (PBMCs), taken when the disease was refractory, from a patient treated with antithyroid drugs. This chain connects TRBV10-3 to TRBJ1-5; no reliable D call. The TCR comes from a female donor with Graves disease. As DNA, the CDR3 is TGTGCCATCAGTGAGGGCAGCTCGAATCAGCCCCAGCATTTT. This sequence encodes CAISEGSSNQPQHF.